The rows below give T cell receptor beta chains drawn from one sample of a study of blood T cells in healthy people across ages. Using its own MiXCR run on the 5' RACE reads, TCRdb lists one record per CDR3 protein. This table holds roughly 730,000 distinct CDR3 sequences, more than 50% found once. The source material was blood. These TCRs come from a man aged 40-49 years in good health. Each CDR3 is given with its conserved first and last residue. A D gene is named only where the DNA matches it firmly. Clone size is not always given. Where it is, it says once, few, many or a class for expanded clones.

d_call,v_call,clone_size,j_call,cdr3_length,cdr3_aa,cdr3_nt
.,TRBV14,few,TRBJ1-2,16,CASSQAGGRVNYGYTF,TGTGCCAGCAGCCAGGCGGGCGGCCGGGTAAACTATGGCTACACCTTC
TRBD1,TRBV3-1,once,TRBJ1-2,18,CASSVASQGALTNYGYTF,TGTGCCAGCAGCGTCGCATCCCAGGGGGCGTTGACTAACTATGGCTACACCTTC
.,TRBV20-1,.,TRBJ2-1,15,CSAKNVLALWDEQFF,TGCAGTGCGAAAAACGTCCTAGCCCTCTGGGATGAGCAGTTCTTC
TRBD1,TRBV27,.,TRBJ1-2,16,CASSLTQDRAVGGYTF,TGTGCCAGCAGTTTAACGCAGGACAGGGCTGTGGGTGGCTACACCTTC
TRBD2,TRBV3-1,.,TRBJ2-1,16,CASSGLAGGPYNEQFF,TGTGCCAGCAGCGGATTAGCGGGAGGGCCCTACAATGAGCAGTTCTTC
TRBD1,TRBV6-5,few,TRBJ2-1,16,CASRRLDRGRIDEQFF,TGTGCCAGCAGACGACTCGACAGGGGTCGAATCGATGAGCAGTTCTTC
.,TRBV11-2,few,TRBJ1-4,14,CASSPAATNEKLFF,TGTGCCAGCAGCCCTGCCGCAACTAATGAAAAACTGTTTTTT
.,TRBV5-1,.,TRBJ1-1,16,CASSLLNDRKNTEAFF,TGCGCCAGCAGCTTGCTTAATGACCGGAAGAACACTGAAGCTTTCTTT
TRBD1,TRBV20-1,.,TRBJ1-4,13,CSALRDSYEKLFF,TGCAGTGCTCTCCGGGACAGTTATGAAAAACTGTTTTTT
TRBD1,TRBV6-5,.,TRBJ1-5,14,CASRDRGYNQPQHF,TGTGCCAGCAGGGACAGGGGGTACAATCAGCCCCAGCATTTT
.,TRBV28,.,TRBJ1-1,17,CASSLWGWDTTNTEAFF,TGTGCCAGCAGTTTATGGGGGTGGGATACTACTAACACTGAAGCTTTCTTT
TRBD2,TRBV10-3,.,TRBJ2-5,19,CAISESIGPSGGDQETQYF,TGTGCCATCAGTGAGTCGATCGGGCCTAGCGGGGGCGACCAAGAGACCCAGTACTTC
TRBD1,TRBV7-2,.,TRBJ2-1,14,CASSSKGQGFEQFF,TGTGCCAGCAGCTCCAAAGGACAGGGGTTTGAGCAGTTCTTC
.,TRBV7-9,.,TRBJ2-5,15,CASSSITGSLYERYF,TGTGCCAGCAGCTCAATTACAGGGTCCCTCTACGAGCGGTACTTC
.,TRBV28,.,TRBJ2-1,11,CASSLPSEQFF,TGTGCCAGCAGTTTACCTAGCGAGCAGTTCTTC
TRBD1,TRBV6-6,.,TRBJ2-4,16,CASSIGTAKAKNIQYF,TGTGCCAGCAGTATCGGGACAGCGAAAGCCAAAAACATTCAGTACTTC
TRBD1,TRBV9,.,TRBJ2-2,19,CASSVTRDRGLLGTGELFF,TGTGCCAGCAGCGTCACACGGGACAGGGGGCTTCTGGGCACCGGGGAGCTGTTTTTT
.,TRBV20-1,.,TRBJ2-5,13,CSARVTTLSTQYF,TGCAGTGCTAGAGTAACGACCCTATCGACCCAGTACTTC
.,TRBV5-1,.,TRBJ1-6,14,CASSLKSDNSPLHF,TGCGCCAGCAGCTTGAAGTCCGATAATTCACCCCTCCACTTT
.,TRBV12-5,few,TRBJ2-3,18,CASGLSNWLPTSTDTQYF,TGTGCTAGTGGTTTAAGTAACTGGCTCCCGACTAGCACAGATACGCAGTATTTT
.,TRBV25-1,many,TRBJ2-2,14,CASSDISNTGELFF,TGTGCCAGCAGTGACATCTCGAACACCGGGGAGCTGTTTTTT
TRBD2,TRBV6-5,.,TRBJ2-7,14,CASSSSGESYEQYF,TGTGCCAGCAGTTCGAGCGGGGAGTCCTACGAGCAGTACTTC
.,TRBV4-3,.,TRBJ2-1,17,CASSQDLLREVYNEQFF,TGCGCCAGCAGCCAAGATCTTCTGAGGGAGGTGTACAATGAGCAGTTCTTC
.,TRBV6-2/TRBV6-3,.,TRBJ2-2,18,CASSSEVRGTTNTGELFF,TGTGCCAGCAGTTCCGAGGTTAGGGGAACGACGAACACCGGGGAGCTGTTTTTT
.,TRBV12-3/TRBV12-4,few,TRBJ2-1,14,CASSLAVPDGGLFF,TGTGCCAGCAGTTTAGCGGTGCCAGATGGAGGTCTGTTCTTC
.,TRBV12-3/TRBV12-4,.,TRBJ1-2,14,CASSSIRGSYGYTF,TGTGCCAGCAGTTCCATCCGAGGTAGCTATGGCTACACCTTC
.,TRBV10-3,.,TRBJ1-5,15,CAISDSGASNQPQHF,TGTGCCATCAGTGATTCAGGAGCTAGCAATCAGCCCCAGCATTTT